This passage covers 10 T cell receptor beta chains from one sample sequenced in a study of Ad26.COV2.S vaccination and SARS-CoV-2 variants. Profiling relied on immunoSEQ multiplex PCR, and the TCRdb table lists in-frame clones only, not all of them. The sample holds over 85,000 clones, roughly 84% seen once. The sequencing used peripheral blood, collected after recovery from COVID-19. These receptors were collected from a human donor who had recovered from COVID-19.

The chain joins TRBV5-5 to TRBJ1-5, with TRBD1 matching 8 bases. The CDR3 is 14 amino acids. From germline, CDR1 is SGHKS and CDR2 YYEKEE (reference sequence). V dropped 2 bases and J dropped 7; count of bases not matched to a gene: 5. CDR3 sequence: CASSLGQGVQPQHF. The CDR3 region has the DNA TGTGCCAGCAGCTTAGGACAGGGAGTACAGCCCCAGCATTTT.

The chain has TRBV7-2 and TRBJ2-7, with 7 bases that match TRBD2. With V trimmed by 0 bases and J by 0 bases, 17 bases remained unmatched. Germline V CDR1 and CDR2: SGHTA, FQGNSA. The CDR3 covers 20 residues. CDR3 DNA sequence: TGTGCCAGCAGCTTAGCGGCCGGCGTTCCGGGGGGTTACAGCTCCTACGAGCAGTACTTC. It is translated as CASSLAAGVPGGYSSYEQYF.

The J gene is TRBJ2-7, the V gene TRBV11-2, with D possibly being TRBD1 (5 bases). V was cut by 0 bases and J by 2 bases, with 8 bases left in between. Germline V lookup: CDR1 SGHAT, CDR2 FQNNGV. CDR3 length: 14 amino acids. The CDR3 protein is CASSLDGQAYEQYF. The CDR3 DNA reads TGTGCCAGCAGCTTAGATGGACAAGCCTACGAGCAGTACTTC.

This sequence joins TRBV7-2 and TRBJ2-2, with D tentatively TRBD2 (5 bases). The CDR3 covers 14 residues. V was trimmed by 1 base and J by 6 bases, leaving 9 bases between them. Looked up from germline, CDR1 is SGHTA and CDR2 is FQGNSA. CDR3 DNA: TGTGCCAGCAGCTTAGAGAGGCGGGCCGGGGAGCTGTTTTTT. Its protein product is CASSLERRAGELFF.

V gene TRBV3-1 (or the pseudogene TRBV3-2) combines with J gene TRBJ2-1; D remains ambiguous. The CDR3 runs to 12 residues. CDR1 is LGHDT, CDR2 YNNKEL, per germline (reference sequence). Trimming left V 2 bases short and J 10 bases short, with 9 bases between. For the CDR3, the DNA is TGTGCCAGCAGCCAAACTTGGGGAGAGCAGTTCTTC. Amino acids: CASSQTWGEQFF.

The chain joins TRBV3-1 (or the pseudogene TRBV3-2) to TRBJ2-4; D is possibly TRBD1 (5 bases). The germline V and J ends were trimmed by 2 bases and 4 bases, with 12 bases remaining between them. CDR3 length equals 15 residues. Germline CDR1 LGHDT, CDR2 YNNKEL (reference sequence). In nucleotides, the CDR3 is TGTGCCAGCAGCCAACGATTGAACAGGAAAAACATTCAGTACTTC. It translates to CASSQRLNRKNIQYF.

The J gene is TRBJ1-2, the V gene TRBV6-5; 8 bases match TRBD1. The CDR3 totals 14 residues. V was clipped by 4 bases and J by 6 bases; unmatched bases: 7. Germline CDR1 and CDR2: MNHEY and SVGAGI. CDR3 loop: CASSSRTGLDGYTF. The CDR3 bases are TGTGCCAGCAGTTCCAGGACAGGGCTGGATGGCTACACCTTC.

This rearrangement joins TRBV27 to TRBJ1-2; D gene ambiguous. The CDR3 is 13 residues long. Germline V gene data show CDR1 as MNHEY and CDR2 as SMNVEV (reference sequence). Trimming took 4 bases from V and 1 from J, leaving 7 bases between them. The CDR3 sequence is CASSWTVNYGYTF. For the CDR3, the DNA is TGTGCCAGCAGTTGGACGGTTAACTATGGCTACACCTTC.

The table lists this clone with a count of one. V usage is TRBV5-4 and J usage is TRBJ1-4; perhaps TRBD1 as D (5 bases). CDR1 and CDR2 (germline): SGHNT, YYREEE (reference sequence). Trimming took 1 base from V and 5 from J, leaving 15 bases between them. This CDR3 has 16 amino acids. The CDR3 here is CASSLFVRQGNEKLFF. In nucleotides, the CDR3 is TGTGCCAGCAGCTTGTTTGTCAGGCAGGGAAATGAAAAACTGTTTTTT.

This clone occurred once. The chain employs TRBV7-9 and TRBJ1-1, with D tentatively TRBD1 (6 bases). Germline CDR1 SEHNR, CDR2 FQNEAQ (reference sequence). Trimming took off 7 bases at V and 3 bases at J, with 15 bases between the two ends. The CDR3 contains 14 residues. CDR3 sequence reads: CASTKRGGYTEAFF. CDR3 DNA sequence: TGTGCCAGCACCAAAAGGGGGGGGTACACTGAAGCTTTCTTT.